The 22 T cell receptor beta chains reported below all come from one sample, sequenced in a study of radiotherapy plus CTLA-4 blockade in lung cancer (dated by TCRdb to the late 2010s). To prepare the library, the immunoSEQ multiplex PCR assay was applied. Held by TCRdb, this immuneACCESS table contains in-frame sequences only and omits some clones. Under half of the omission traces to an unresolved V gene where checked; the cause of the rest is unknown. The sample records 90,000 to 130,000 clones, 81% of which are singletons. The ten top clones hold 2.5% to 3.5% of the sample. The specimen comprised peripheral blood, sampled from a patient treated with radiotherapy plus ipilimumab. These receptors were obtained from a human donor with non-small cell lung cancer that progressed on radiotherapy plus ipilimumab. Some clones in this sample may be carry-over from other donors' samples.

The chain uses TRBV5-1 and TRBJ2-3; TRBD1 matches 8 bases. The CDR3 covers 14 residues. The J segment lost 2 bases and the V segment lost 7 bases, leaving 6 bases of the junction unmatched. Germline CDR1 SGHRS, CDR2 YFSETQ. CDR3 region: CASSTGVFTDTQYF. The CDR3 DNA reads as TGCGCCAGCTCGACAGGGGTTTTCACAGATACGCAGTATTTT.

The V call is TRBV30, the J call TRBJ1-1; no firm D call. The CDR3 consists of 13 residues. V shed 0 bases and J shed 1 base, with 6 bases lying between them. Germline V gene data show CDR1 as GTSNPN and CDR2 as SVGIG (reference sequence). CDR3 residues: CAWSVRRNTEAFF. CDR3 sequence (DNA): TGTGCCTGGAGTGTACGGCGGAACACTGAAGCTTTCTTT.

The gene calls are TRBV6-6 and TRBJ2-7; weak D call: TRBD2 (5 bases). This CDR3 is 15 amino acids long. Trimming left V 6 bases short and J 0 bases short, with 15 bases between. Per germline, CDR1 MNHNY and CDR2 SVGAGI (reference sequence). The CDR3 reads CASSDDGLYSYEQYF. The DNA of the CDR3 is TGTGCCAGCAGCGACGACGGACTGTACTCCTACGAGCAGTACTTC.

To note about this clone: One end of the junction is discordant with germline, which a read error may explain. This sequence joins TRBV4-2 and TRBJ2-1; 11 bases align to TRBD2. Germline V gene sequence: CDR1 LGHNA, CDR2 YNFKEQ. There are 16 residues in the CDR3. This chain's CDR3 is CASSHAGTSGYNGQFF. CDR3 nucleotides: TGTGCCAGCAGCCATGCCGGGACTAGCGGTTACAATGGGCAGTTCTTC.

The V call is TRBV6-4, the J call TRBJ1-1, with 10 nucleotides matching TRBD1. The CDR3 loop spans 13 amino acids. Germline V gene data show CDR1 as MRHNA and CDR2 as SNTAGT. Trimming took 7 bases from V and 6 from J; bases not matched to a gene: 5. The CDR3, as DNA: TGTGCCAGCAAGGGACAGGGGACCGCTGAAGCTTTCTTT. This translates into CASKGQGTAEAFF.

The V gene is TRBV6-5, the J gene TRBJ1-2; TRBD1 agrees at 8 bases. The CDR3 contains 14 residues. Germline CDR1 and CDR2: MNHEY and SVGAGI. Trimming cost V 0 bases and J 6 bases; bases outside gene matches: 3. The CDR3 region has the DNA TGTGCCAGCAGTTACTCTGCAGGGGGCGATGGCTACACCTTC. It is translated as CASSYSAGGDGYTF.

The rearrangement joins TRBV7-2 to TRBJ1-2; no reliable D call. V was trimmed by 2 bases and J by 6 bases, leaving 10 bases between them. The germline CDR1 and CDR2 sequences are SGHTA and FQGNSA. CDR3 length: 13 amino acids. The CDR3 protein is CASSLNEGDGYTF. The DNA for the CDR3 is TGTGCCAGCAGCTTAAACGAGGGAGATGGCTACACCTTC.

J is TRBJ2-3 and V is TRBV5-1; unclear D gene. This CDR3 region has 15 residues. Germline V gives CDR1 SGHRS, CDR2 YFSETQ. Trimming left V 0 bases short and J 2 bases short, with 10 bases between. Here the CDR3 reads CASSLVGTTTDTQYF. The CDR3, as DNA: TGCGCCAGCAGCTTGGTGGGAACTACCACAGATACGCAGTATTTT.

This clone was seen just once. J is TRBJ2-1 and V is TRBV2; D may match TRBD1 or TRBD2 (6 bases each). The CDR3 extends over 14 amino acids. Trimming shortened V by 5 bases and J by 7 bases, and 15 bases separated the two germline ends. Germline values: CDR1 SNHLY, CDR2 FYNNEI. DNA for the CDR3: TGTGCCAGCAGTAGAGATGGGGGGCTAAATGAGCAGTTCTTC. Translated, it gives CASSRDGGLNEQFF.

This rearrangement joins TRBV27 to TRBJ2-7; no clear D gene. The V end lost 7 bases, the J end lost 4 bases, and 14 bases lay between the germline ends. This CDR3 is built from 13 residues. From germline, CDR1 is MNHEY and CDR2 SMNVEV (reference sequence). The CDR3 region has the DNA TGTGCCAGCACCCGCCGGGTAGGGTACGAGCAGTACTTC. This sequence encodes CASTRRVGYEQYF.

The rearrangement joins TRBV15 to TRBJ1-5; D uncertain. Deletions cut 5 bases from V and 0 bases from J, with 17 bases between. There are 17 residues in the CDR3. CDR1 and CDR2 from the germline V gene are LNHNV and YYDKDF (reference sequence). In DNA, the CDR3 is TGTGCCACCAGCCCCCCGGTGGAAAAGTATAGCAATCAGCCCCAGCATTTT. Translating it yields CATSPPVEKYSNQPQHF.

The V call is TRBV7-3, the J call TRBJ1-1; D perhaps matches TRBD1 (5 bases). The CDR3 contains 16 residues. CDR1 and CDR2 from the germline V gene are SGHTA and FQGTGA. Trimming took off 5 bases at V and 0 bases at J, with 16 bases between the two ends. The CDR3 DNA follows: TGTGCCAGCAGCCCGAGGCCAGGGCTCATGAACACTGAAGCTTTCTTT. Amino acids: CASSPRPGLMNTEAFF.

The rearrangement joins TRBV28 to TRBJ2-7, with TRBD1 identical over 7 bases. J was trimmed by 4 bases and V by 4 bases; bases with no gene match: 4. The CDR3 sequence is 13 residues long. Germline V gene sequence: CDR1 MDHEN, CDR2 SYDVKM. This chain's CDR3 is CASSSGQSYEQYF. CDR3 nucleotides: TGTGCCAGCAGTTCGGGACAGTCTTACGAGCAGTACTTC. Variable domain in full (rest from reference TRBV28 and TRBJ2-7): DVKVTQSSRYLVKRTGEKVFLECVQDMDHENMFWYRQDPGLGLRLIYFSYDVKMKEKGDIPEGYSVSREKKERFSLILESASTNQTSMYLCASSSGQSYEQYFGPGTRLTVT.

The V call is TRBV4-3, the J call TRBJ2-1, with a possible D match to TRBD2 (7 bases). The germline V and J ends were trimmed by 2 bases and 7 bases, with 15 bases remaining between them. The CDR3 spans 15 residues. Germline V CDR1 and CDR2: LGHNA, YSLEER. CDR3 sequence: CASSQLKQGGNEQFF. Here the CDR3 DNA reads TGCGCCAGCAGCCAACTTAAACAGGGAGGGAATGAGCAGTTCTTC.

This clone was seen a few times. The rearrangement uses TRBV4-3 and TRBJ2-1; 8 bases fit TRBD2. The germline V gene has CDR1 LGHNA and CDR2 YSLEER. There are 17 residues in the CDR3. The trim removed 3 bases at V and 3 bases at J, leaving 10 bases unmatched. The CDR3 protein is CASSHKLAGGDYNEQFF. The DNA for the CDR3 is TGCGCCAGCAGCCATAAATTGGCGGGGGGCGACTACAATGAGCAGTTCTTC.

Only one count was recorded for this clone. The chain has TRBV28 and TRBJ1-2; 8 nucleotides line up with TRBD1. With V trimmed by 6 bases and J by 4 bases, 1 base remained unmatched. The CDR3 totals 12 residues. Germline CDR1 reads MDHEN; CDR2 reads SYDVKM. The CDR3 DNA reads TGTGCCAGCAGCACAGGGGGCTATGGCTACACCTTC. Protein sequence: CASSTGGYGYTF.

A few counts support this clone. The chain employs TRBV9 and TRBJ2-6; TRBD1 might be the D (5 bases). Trimming took 2 bases from V and 0 from J, leaving 15 bases between them. Per germline, CDR1 SGDLS and CDR2 YYNGEE. This CDR3 contains 18 residues. CDR3 in amino acids: CASSVRKGAISGANVLTF. CDR3 DNA: TGTGCCAGCAGCGTCAGAAAAGGGGCGATCTCTGGGGCCAACGTCCTGACTTTC. Drawing the rest from reference TRBV9 and TRBJ2-6, the complete variable domain is DSGVTQTPKHLITATGQRVTLRCSPRSGDLSVYWYQQSLDQGLQFLIQYYNGEERAKGNILERFSAQQFPDLHSELNLSSLELGDSALYFCASSVRKGAISGANVLTFGAGSRLTVL.

The V gene is TRBV4-3, the J gene TRBJ2-7, with D possibly matching TRBD1 (5 bases). The CDR3 length is 14 residues. Germline CDR1 is LGHNA and CDR2 is YSLEER. V was pared by 0 bases and J by 10 bases, with 16 bases between. The CDR3 DNA follows: TGCGCCAGCAGCCAAGATGCAGGGCCTTGGGCACAGTACTTC. It yields the protein CASSQDAGPWAQYF.

The CDR3 region has the DNA TGCAGTGCCACTACCAGCTATGGCTACACCTTC. Its protein is CSATTSYGYTF. The J gene is TRBJ1-2, the V gene TRBV20-1; no definite D call. V was shortened by 6 bases and J by 4 bases, with 9 bases between the two germline ends. CDR1 is DFQATT, CDR2 SNEGSKA, per germline (reference sequence). The CDR3 sequence is 11 residues long.

The gene calls are TRBV6-6 and TRBJ2-1; maybe TRBD1 (6 bases). The germline CDR1 and CDR2 sequences are MNHNY and SVGAGI (reference sequence). V lost 2 bases and J 7 bases, leaving 18 bases between the germline ends. The CDR3 is made up of 16 amino acids. The DNA of the CDR3 is TGTGCCAGCAGTTACACAGGGCGAACTCTAGGGAATGAGCAGTTCTTC. Translation gives CASSYTGRTLGNEQFF.

The chain couples TRBV29-1 to TRBJ1-4, with 9 bases lining up with TRBD1. Trimming cost V 6 bases and J 7 bases; bases outside gene matches: 9. Germline-derived CDR1 and CDR2 are SQVTM and ANQGSEA. This CDR3 has 14 residues. The CDR3 coding sequence is TGCAGCGTGGCCCCGGGACAGGGCAGTGAAAAACTGTTTTTT. This translates into CSVAPGQGSEKLFF.

This clone was counted once. The chain joins TRBV29-1 to TRBJ1-2, with no clear D. V lost 4 bases and J 6 bases, leaving 9 bases between the germline ends. Germline CDR1 reads SQVTM; CDR2 reads ANQGSEA. The CDR3 runs 11 residues. CDR3 protein: CSVGAEDGYTF. For the CDR3, the DNA is TGCAGCGTTGGGGCGGAGGATGGCTACACCTTC.